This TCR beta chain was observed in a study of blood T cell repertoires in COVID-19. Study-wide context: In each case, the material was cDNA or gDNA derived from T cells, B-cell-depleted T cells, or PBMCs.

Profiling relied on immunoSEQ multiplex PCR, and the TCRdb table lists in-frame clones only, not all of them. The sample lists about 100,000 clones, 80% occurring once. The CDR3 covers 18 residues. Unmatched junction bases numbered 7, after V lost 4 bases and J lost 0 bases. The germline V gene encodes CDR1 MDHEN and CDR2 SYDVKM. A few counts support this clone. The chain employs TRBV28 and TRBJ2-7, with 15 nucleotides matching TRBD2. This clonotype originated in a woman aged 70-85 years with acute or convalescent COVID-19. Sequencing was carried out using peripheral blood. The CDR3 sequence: CASSSGTSGGFNSYEQYV. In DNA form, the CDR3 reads TGTGCCAGCAGTTCAGGGACTAGCGGGGGGTTTAACTCCTACGAGCAGTACGTC.